Shown below are 21 T cell receptor beta chains from a single sample sequenced in a study of Ad26.COV2.S vaccination and SARS-CoV-2 variants (dated by TCRdb to about 2021). Library construction relied on the immunoSEQ multiplex PCR assay. Drawn from immuneACCESS, this table holds only the in-frame rearrangements with V and J called that TCRdb kept. Clones are partly lost; checked studies trace under half to an unresolved V gene and leave the rest unexplained. Present in this sample are around 300,000 clones, roughly 89% of which were seen just once. The ten largest clonotypes hold roughly 5% of the sample. What the treatment or condition label conveys for this sample: 19 received Ad26.COV2.S at low or high dose, single or two shots; several received placebo; per-sample allocation not given. For vaccine and placebo recipients, the sequenced repertoires came from samples collected on day 63 after the first injection.

Here the sequenced sample was peripheral blood, taken in a trial of Ad26.COV2.S vaccine versus placebo. The receptor set was obtained from a person aged 18-65 years who received the Ad26.COV2.S COVID-19 vaccine or a placebo.

The J gene is TRBJ2-5, the V gene TRBV4-1; 7 positions agree with TRBD1. Per germline, CDR1 MGHRA and CDR2 YSYEKL. The CDR3 contains 15 residues. V shed 4 bases and J 2 bases; nucleotides not matched to a gene: 7. The CDR3 bases are TGCGCCAGCAGCCTCTTAGGACAGGTTCAAGAGACCCAGTACTTC. Translation: CASSLLGQVQETQYF.

This clone turned up a few times. V is TRBV2 and J is TRBJ1-4; D unclear. Germline V gene data show CDR1 as SNHLY and CDR2 as FYNNEI. V gave up 6 bases and J gave up 5 bases, with 16 bases separating them. CDR3 length: 15 amino acids. The CDR3 sequence is CASSRMAERNEKLFF. Here the CDR3 DNA reads TGTGCCAGCAGCAGAATGGCAGAAAGGAATGAAAAACTGTTTTTT.

The chain carries TRBV12-5 and TRBJ2-7; TRBD1 agrees at 8 bases. This CDR3 is built from 14 residues. With 5 bases clipped from V and 6 bases from J, the junction kept 9 bases outside the gene matches. CDR1 and CDR2 (germline): LGHNT, FRNRAP. CDR3 sequence: CASGPGQGALEQYF. CDR3 nucleotides: TGTGCTAGTGGTCCCGGGCAGGGGGCCCTCGAGCAGTACTTC. Full variable domain (outside the CDR3, taken from reference TRBV12-5 and TRBJ2-7): DARVTQTPRHKVTEMGQEVTMRCQPILGHNTVFWYRQTMMQGLELLAYFRNRAPLDDSGMPKDRFSAEMPDATLATLKIQPSEPRDSAVYFCASGPGQGALEQYFGPGTRLTVT.

V and J are TRBV5-4 and TRBJ1-1, with D maybe TRBD1 (5 bases). This CDR3 comprises 13 residues. The V end was cut by 4 bases, the J end by 5 bases, with 12 bases between. The germline CDR1 and CDR2 sequences are SGHNT and YYREEE (reference sequence). CDR3 sequence: CASSRAGRTEAFF. CDR3 nucleotides: TGTGCCAGCAGCAGGGCAGGGAGGACTGAAGCTTTCTTT. The full variable domain, with the rest looked up from reference TRBV5-4 and TRBJ1-1, is ETGVTQSPTHLIKTRGQQVTLRCSSQSGHNTVSWYQQALGQGPQFIFQYYREEENGRGNFPPRFSGLQFPNYSSELNVNALELDDSALYLCASSRAGRTEAFFGQGTRLTVV.

The V call is TRBV5-6, the J call TRBJ1-1; D call uncertain. V shed 2 bases and J shed 0 bases, with 8 bases lying between them. The CDR3 sequence is 14 residues long. Germline CDR1 reads SGHDT; CDR2 reads YYEEEE. In DNA form, the CDR3 reads TGTGCCAGCAGCTTTACACAGTTGAACACTGAAGCTTTCTTT. This translates into CASSFTQLNTEAFF.

The gene calls are TRBV7-9 and TRBJ2-3; 10 bases align to TRBD2. The CDR3 sequence is 16 residues long. Germline loops: CDR1 SEHNR, CDR2 FQNEAQ (reference sequence). V shed 3 bases and J 5 bases; nucleotides not matched to a gene: 8. CDR3 loop: CASSFPELAGQDTQYF. CDR3 coding DNA: TGTGCCAGCAGCTTCCCCGAACTAGCGGGGCAAGATACGCAGTATTTT. The full variable domain, with the rest looked up from reference TRBV7-9 and TRBJ2-3, is DTGVSQNPRHKITKRGQNVTFRCDPISEHNRLYWYRQTLGQGPEFLTYFQNEAQLEKSRLLSDRFSAERPKGSFSTLEIQRTEQGDSAMYLCASSFPELAGQDTQYFGPGTRLTVL.

The DNA for the CDR3 is TGTGCCAGCAGCCCTTGGGACGGAGCCTACGAGCAGTACTTC. Its translation is CASSPWDGAYEQYF. The chain couples TRBV7-9 to TRBJ2-7; either TRBD1 or TRBD2 may supply D (5 bases each). CDR1 is SEHNR, CDR2 FQNEAQ, per germline (reference sequence). The ends were cut back, 5 bases at V and 2 bases at J, with 13 bases in the middle. The length of the CDR3 is 14 residues.

This clone was seen just once. The J gene is TRBJ1-1, the V gene TRBV11-2, with no clear D. The V end lost 6 bases, the J end lost 8 bases, and 19 bases lay between the germline ends. The CDR3 spans 14 residues. Per germline, CDR1 SGHAT and CDR2 FQNNGV. CDR3 residues: CASRHLRPTSEAFF. CDR3 bases: TGTGCCAGCAGACATCTTAGACCGACATCCGAAGCTTTCTTT. Drawing the rest from reference TRBV11-2 and TRBJ1-1, the complete variable domain is EAGVAQSPRYKIIEKRQSVAFWCNPISGHATLYWYQQILGQGPKLLIQFQNNGVVDDSQLPKDRFSAERLKGVDSTLKIQPAKLEDSAVYLCASRHLRPTSEAFFGQGTRLTVV.

The chain couples TRBV19 to TRBJ2-7, with 7 bases identical to TRBD2. Trimming at V came to 6 bases and at J to 2 bases, leaving 7 bases not matched to a gene. The length of the CDR3 is 14 residues. The germline V gene encodes CDR1 LNHDA and CDR2 SQIVND (reference sequence). The CDR3 loop is CASSTPGLTYEQYF. In DNA form, the CDR3 reads TGTGCCAGTAGCACCCCGGGACTAACCTACGAGCAGTACTTC.

The chain carries TRBV5-1 and TRBJ2-5, with TRBD2 matching over 8 bases. The CDR3 loop spans 13 amino acids. Germline V gives CDR1 SGHRS, CDR2 YFSETQ. V shed 3 bases and J 9 bases; nucleotides not matched to a gene: 7. The CDR3 DNA reads TGCGCCAGCAGCTCAGGGCGAGCGGGGGCCCAGTACTTC. The encoded protein is CASSSGRAGAQYF.

The rearrangement joins TRBV25-1 to TRBJ2-5, with 7 positions matching TRBD1. The CDR3 has 15 residues. Looked up from germline, CDR1 is MGHDK and CDR2 is SYGVNS. Germline trimming cut 5 bases from V and 1 base from J; bases unmatched to any gene: 7. This CDR3 is CASSRSAGGQETQYF. CDR3 coding DNA: TGTGCCAGCAGTCGTTCGGCAGGGGGCCAAGAGACCCAGTACTTC. The whole variable domain, remainder taken from reference TRBV25-1 and TRBJ2-5, is EADIYQTPRYLVIGTGKKITLECSQTMGHDKMYWYQQDPGMELHLIHYSYGVNSTEKGDLSSESTVSRIRTEHFPLTLESARPSHTSQYLCASSRSAGGQETQYFGPGTRLLVL.

V and J are TRBV12-3 or TRBV12-4 and TRBJ2-7; 8 nucleotides agree with TRBD1. The V and J ends lost 7 bases and 6 bases, in that order; junction bases with no gene match: 8. The CDR3 consists of 13 residues. CDR3 nucleotide sequence: TGTGCCAGCACCCGGACAGGGTTTGGCGAGCAGTACTTC. Translated, it gives CASTRTGFGEQYF.

The V call is TRBV7-2, the J call TRBJ2-5; D may match TRBD1 or TRBD2 (5 bases each). This CDR3 is 15 amino acids long. Germline V gene data show CDR1 as SGHTA and CDR2 as FQGNSA. V was clipped by 2 bases and J by 1 base, with 11 bases between them. The CDR3 protein is CASSLRPGPQETQYF. The CDR3 nucleotides read TGTGCCAGCAGCTTACGTCCGGGGCCCCAAGAGACCCAGTACTTC.

V usage is TRBV19 and J usage is TRBJ1-2; D might be TRBD1 (5 bases). The CDR3 extends over 16 amino acids. CDR1 and CDR2 (germline): LNHDA, SQIVND (reference sequence). Trimming removed 5 bases at V and 5 bases at J, with 21 bases between. CDR3 amino acids: CASSAAGPTGRYGYTF. DNA of the CDR3: TGTGCCAGTAGTGCAGCCGGACCTACGGGGCGGTATGGCTACACCTTC.

This rearrangement joins TRBV4-1 to TRBJ1-2; 7 bases line up with TRBD1. The CDR3 extends over 14 amino acids. V shed 0 bases, J shed 8 bases, and the junction held 6 bases outside the gene matches. Germline CDR1 MGHRA, CDR2 YSYEKL. The CDR3 DNA sequence: TGCGCCAGCAGCCAAGAGTGGGAGGACAGGGGCTACACCTTC. Protein: CASSQEWEDRGYTF.

This clone was seen a few times. The chain uses TRBV5-1 and TRBJ2-5; 8 bases agree with TRBD1. The germline V gene encodes CDR1 SGHRS and CDR2 YFSETQ. The CDR3 length is 16 residues. The V and J ends lost 1 base and 4 bases, in that order; junction bases with no gene match: 9. CDR3 residues: CASSLLGVDRGETQYF. The CDR3 region has the DNA TGCGCCAGCAGCTTGCTTGGGGTTGACAGGGGAGAGACCCAGTACTTC.

The table lists this clone with a count of one. The V gene is TRBV4-1, the J gene TRBJ2-7; 7 bases fit TRBD1. Germline V gene lookup returns CDR1 MGHRA and CDR2 YSYEKL. Unmatched junction bases numbered 12, after V lost 1 base and J lost 3 bases. The CDR3 contains 17 residues. CDR3 DNA sequence: TGCGCCAGCAGCCAAGTTGGGACCGAGACAGGGTTCTACGAGCAGTACTTC. This gives the protein CASSQVGTETGFYEQYF.

This chain connects TRBV7-2 to TRBJ1-1, with TRBD1 identical over 10 bases. Germline V gene data show CDR1 as SGHTA and CDR2 as FQGNSA. This CDR3 is built from 17 residues. V gave up 0 bases and J gave up 1 base; unmatched junction bases: 5. The CDR3 spells CASSLAPGQGKNTEAFF. Written as DNA, the CDR3 is TGTGCCAGCAGCTTAGCGCCGGGACAGGGGAAGAACACTGAAGCTTTCTTT.

The chain employs TRBV7-8 and TRBJ2-7, with 9 bases fitting TRBD2. Germline trimming cut 9 bases from V and 7 bases from J; bases unmatched to any gene: 10. The CDR3 sequence is 13 residues long. The germline V gene has CDR1 SGHVS and CDR2 FQNEAQ. The DNA of the CDR3 is TGTGCCAGTAGCGGGGGACGTGCGGGGGAGCAGTACTTC. Translating gives CASSGGRAGEQYF.

This clone is a singleton in its sample. V and J are TRBV4-1 and TRBJ2-6; 9 positions match TRBD1. This CDR3 has 18 amino acids. V shed 2 bases and J 0 bases; nucleotides not matched to a gene: 5. The V gene's germline CDR1 is MGHRA and CDR2 YSYEKL. The CDR3 loop is CASSQYGTGNSGANVLTF. The DNA for the CDR3 is TGCGCCAGCAGCCAATACGGGACAGGGAACTCTGGGGCCAACGTCCTGACTTTC.

The chain carries TRBV5-6 and TRBJ2-7; unclear D gene. The V gene lost 0 bases and the J gene lost 1 base, with 5 bases spanning the gap. Germline V lookup: CDR1 SGHDT, CDR2 YYEEEE. The CDR3 is 13 residues long. CDR3: CASSLARSYEQYF. The DNA of the CDR3 is TGTGCCAGCAGCTTGGCAAGGTCCTACGAGCAGTACTTC. Full variable domain (outside the CDR3, taken from reference TRBV5-6 and TRBJ2-7): DAGVTQSPTHLIKTRGQQVTLRCSPKSGHDTVSWYQQALGQGPQFIFQYYEEEERQRGNFPDRFSGHQFPNYSSELNVNALLLGDSALYLCASSLARSYEQYFGPGTRLTVT.